What follows describes a single T cell receptor beta chain. No antigen is known for it. Noted treatment: oral pan-JAK inhibitor, 5-10 mg twice daily. Alopecia areata patients provided lesional scalp punch biopsies and peripheral blood. This entry belongs to a study of CD8+ T cells in alopecia areata. For the study at large: Those treated were given oral tofacitinib at 5 to 10 mg twice daily. Study outcomes and limitations: Many expanded lesional clones remained in scalp and blood on tofacitinib. In scalp, tofacitinib significantly decreased clonality and expanded CD8+ clones among the top 100.

V dropped 4 bases and J dropped 14; count of bases not matched to a gene: 6. Germline V gene sequence: CDR1 SQVTM, CDR2 ANQGSEA. The CDR3 has 12 residues. Reverse transcription of extracted RNA yielded cDNA, which provided the sequencing template. The assay was immunoSEQ multiplex PCR, and TCRdb's table has in-frame clones only and misses some. The sample contains roughly 210,000 clones, less than 45% of which appear only once. This specimen was CD4+ T cells sorted from blood, taken at approximately week 36, from a patient treated with tofacitinib. The sequence came from a human donor with alopecia areata. The chain recombines TRBV29-1 with TRBJ2-4; 12 bases are shared with TRBD2. CDR3 in amino acids: CSVGTSGDREYF. The CDR3 coding sequence is TGCAGCGTTGGGACTAGCGGGGACCGCGAGTACTTC.